A single sample gave rise to the 12 T cell receptor beta chains below, sequenced in a study of identifying expanded T cells in peripheral blood. The repertoire was sequenced with immunoSEQ multiplex PCR; TCRdb's copy has only in-frame clones and lacks some. The table shows roughly 81,000 clones, with roughly 84% occurring only once. The specimen sequenced was blood. Receptor source: a person aged 18 to 75 in good health.

This chain uses TRBV9 with TRBJ2-1; a weak D match, TRBD2 (6 bases). CDR1 is SGDLS and CDR2 is YYNGEE in the germline V gene. Trimming left V 3 bases short and J 1 base short, with 11 bases between. The CDR3 has 15 amino acids. The CDR3 DNA sequence: TGTGCCAGCAGCGCCGGGAGCGCATCCTACAATGAGCAGTTCTTC. Its protein product is CASSAGSASYNEQFF. Based on the CDR3 plus reference TRBV9 and TRBJ2-1, the full variable domain is DSGVTQTPKHLITATGQRVTLRCSPRSGDLSVYWYQQSLDQGLQFLIQYYNGEERAKGNILERFSAQQFPDLHSELNLSSLELGDSALYFCASSAGSASYNEQFFGPGTRLTVL.

This clone was observed a few times. The chain combines TRBV7-9 with TRBJ1-1; D is ambiguous. From germline, CDR1 is SEHNR and CDR2 FQNEAQ (reference sequence). The length of the CDR3 is 14 residues. V was trimmed by 5 bases and J by 4 bases, leaving 14 bases between them. The CDR3 DNA is TGTGCCAGCAGCCTCCGAGAGGGTCGCACTGAAGCTTTCTTT. It is translated as CASSLREGRTEAFF.

This clone appeared once. The chain couples TRBV9 to TRBJ1-2; a possible D gene is TRBD1 (5 bases). CDR1 and CDR2 from the germline V gene are SGDLS and YYNGEE. The CDR3 is made up of 15 amino acids. The V end was cut by 2 bases, the J end by 2 bases, with 13 bases between. This CDR3 reads CASSVSQDPNYGYTF. Here the CDR3 DNA reads TGTGCCAGCAGCGTTTCACAGGACCCAAACTATGGCTACACCTTC.

The chain combines TRBV6-6 with TRBJ1-1; D gene unclear. CDR1 MNHNY and CDR2 SVGAGI come from the germline V gene (reference sequence). The V gene lost 4 bases and the J gene lost 0 bases, with 6 bases spanning the gap. The CDR3 loop spans 13 amino acids. The CDR3 loop is CASSSEVNTEAFF. In nucleotides, the CDR3 is TGTGCCAGCAGTTCGGAGGTGAACACTGAAGCTTTCTTT.

The chain links TRBV7-9 to TRBJ2-3; 8 bases align to TRBD2. Germline-derived CDR1 and CDR2 are SEHNR and FQNEAQ (reference sequence). V lost 5 bases, J lost 0 bases, and 10 bases stayed unmatched. This CDR3 has 17 amino acids. CDR3 coding DNA: TGTGCCAGCAGCCAAACACGACTAGCGCGAAGCACAGATACGCAGTATTTT. Translating it yields CASSQTRLARSTDTQYF.

The V call is TRBV4-3, the J call TRBJ2-1; 14 nucleotides line up with TRBD2. The CDR3 has 17 residues. Per the germline V gene, CDR1 is LGHNA and CDR2 is YSLEER. V shed 1 base and J 10 bases; nucleotides not matched to a gene: 9. The CDR3 loop reads CASSQAPGLAGGGEQFF. The CDR3 DNA follows: TGCGCCAGCAGCCAAGCCCCAGGACTAGCGGGAGGAGGAGAGCAGTTCTTC.

The J gene is TRBJ2-1, the V gene TRBV4-3; D might be TRBD1 (5 bases). Germline CDR1 is LGHNA and CDR2 is YSLEER. V was cut by 4 bases and J by 2 bases, with 21 bases left in between. This CDR3 comprises 18 residues. For the CDR3, the DNA is TGCGCCAGCAGCCTTATTTATTTTGGTACGGACACCTACAATGAGCAGTTCTTC. This codes for CASSLIYFGTDTYNEQFF.

The rearrangement joins TRBV7-6 to TRBJ1-5, with D tentatively TRBD1 (6 bases). The V gene lost 5 bases and the J gene lost 9 bases, with 14 bases spanning the gap. Germline assignment: CDR1 SGHVS and CDR2 FNYEAQ. The CDR3 has 13 residues. The CDR3 region has the DNA TGTGCCAGCAGCCAACAGGGAGGGGGGCCCCAGCATTTT. Protein product: CASSQQGGGPQHF.

The chain has TRBV7-9 and TRBJ2-2; 10 positions agree with TRBD1. The V gene end was trimmed by 8 bases and the J gene end by 4 bases; junction bases not matched to a gene: 7. Germline CDR1 reads SEHNR; CDR2 reads FQNEAQ (reference sequence). The CDR3 sequence is 15 residues long. For the CDR3, the DNA is TGTGCCAGCCTCCTCCGGGACAGGGGCACCGGGGAGCTGTTTTTT. This gives the protein CASLLRDRGTGELFF.

The chain recombines TRBV7-2 with TRBJ2-7; D may be TRBD2 (5 bases). CDR3 size: 16 residues. Trimming removed 0 bases from V and 6 bases from J, with 18 bases in between. The germline V gene encodes CDR1 SGHTA and CDR2 FQGNSA. CDR3 protein: CASSLADLAGPIEQYF. The CDR3 DNA reads TGTGCCAGCAGCTTAGCCGATTTGGCGGGCCCGATCGAGCAGTACTTC.

A single count supports this clone. The rearrangement uses TRBV11-2 and TRBJ2-5; 7 positions match TRBD1. The CDR3 extends over 16 amino acids. With 5 bases clipped from V and 2 bases from J, the junction kept 11 bases outside the gene matches. Germline V gene sequence: CDR1 SGHAT, CDR2 FQNNGV. CDR3 bases: TGTGCCAGCAGCCGAAACCCCGGGACAGCACAAGAGACCCAGTACTTC. Its translation is CASSRNPGTAQETQYF. Drawing the rest from reference TRBV11-2 and TRBJ2-5, the complete variable domain is EAGVAQSPRYKIIEKRQSVAFWCNPISGHATLYWYQQILGQGPKLLIQFQNNGVVDDSQLPKDRFSAERLKGVDSTLKIQPAKLEDSAVYLCASSRNPGTAQETQYFGPGTRLLVL.

The genes are TRBV20-1 and TRBJ2-7; D may be TRBD2 (5 bases). The germline gives CDR1 DFQATT, CDR2 SNEGSKA (reference sequence). V was cut by 6 bases and J by 9 bases, with 12 bases left in between. The CDR3 is 10 amino acids. The CDR3 here is CSATARVQYF. In nucleotides, the CDR3 is TGCAGTGCCACGGCGCGGGTGCAGTACTTC.